The TCR beta chain under discussion was sequenced for a study of blood T cell repertoires in COVID-19. Overall study context: Sources were T cells, B-cell-depleted T cells, or PBMCs; the material itself was cDNA or gDNA.

The repertoire was sequenced with immunoSEQ multiplex PCR; TCRdb's copy has only in-frame clones and lacks some. This table holds some 66,000 clones, 85% to 90% found once. The ends were cut back, 4 bases at V and 5 bases at J, with 11 bases in the middle. This CDR3 comprises 14 residues. Germline loops: CDR1 LGHNA, CDR2 YSLEER. This rearrangement joins TRBV4-3 to TRBJ2-2; weak D call: TRBD2 (5 bases). Sequencing used peripheral blood. This receptor was taken from a human donor with active COVID-19. The donor label of this sample is uncertain. CDR3 nucleotide sequence: TGCGCCAGCAGCCTGGTTTTAGCGACCGGGGAGCTGTTTTTT. It is translated as CASSLVLATGELFF.